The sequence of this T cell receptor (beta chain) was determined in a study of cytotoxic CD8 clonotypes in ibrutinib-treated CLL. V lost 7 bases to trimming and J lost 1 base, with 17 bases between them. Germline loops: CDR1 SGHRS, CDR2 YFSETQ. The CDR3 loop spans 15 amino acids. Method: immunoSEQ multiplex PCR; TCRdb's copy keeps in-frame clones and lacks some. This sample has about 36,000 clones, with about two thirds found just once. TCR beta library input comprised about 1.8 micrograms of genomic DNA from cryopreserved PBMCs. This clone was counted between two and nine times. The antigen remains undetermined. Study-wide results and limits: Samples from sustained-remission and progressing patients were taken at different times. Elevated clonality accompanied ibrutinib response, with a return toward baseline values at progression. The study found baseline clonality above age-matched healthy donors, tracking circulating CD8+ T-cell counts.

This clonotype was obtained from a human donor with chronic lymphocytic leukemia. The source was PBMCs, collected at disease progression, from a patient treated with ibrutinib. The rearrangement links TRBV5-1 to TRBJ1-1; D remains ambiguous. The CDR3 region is CASAPAGSRNTEAFF. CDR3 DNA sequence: TGCGCCAGCGCCCCAGCAGGCTCGAGGAACACTGAAGCTTTCTTT. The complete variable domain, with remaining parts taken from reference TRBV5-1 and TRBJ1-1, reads KAGVTQTPRYLIKTRGQQVTLSCSPISGHRSVSWYQQTPGQGLQFLFEYFSETQRNKGNFPGRFSGRQFSNSRSEMNVSTLELGDSALYLCASAPAGSRNTEAFFGQGTRLTVV.